This T cell receptor beta chain is from a study of T cell repertoires in cytomegalovirus infection (dated by TCRdb to 2018 to 2020). With regard to the full study: Recently identified HLA-C-restricted CMV epitopes, whose presentation resists viral immunomodulation, were targeted by peptide stimulations together with well-studied HLA-B-restricted epitopes. Donor HLA type was relevant to the analysis, as public TCR beta signatures indicated carriage of CMV infection together with the matching HLA type. Study-wide conclusions, independent of this receptor: The ex vivo response was dominated by HLA-C-restricted CMV-specific TCR beta clonotypes, and the single most frequent clonotype in two of eight donors was supplied by these HLA-C-restricted clonotypes. Cumulative frequency of public TCR beta family members discriminated carriers of CMV infection plus the relevant HLA type in this cohort and an independent roughly 330-donor cohort.

Comment on this clonotype: Its antigen has not been determined. No much larger clone exists at a distance of one base, and base qualities are not known.

The germline V and J ends show losses of 4 bases and 5 bases respectively, and no gene match explains 6 bases of the junction. CDR1 is given as SGHRS and CDR2 as YFSETQ, both from the germline V gene. The CDR3 starts with the cysteine, ends with the phenylalanine, and has 15 residues. Only the CDR3 region is kept as DNA, spanning 45 bases read in frame from base 1. The sequencer was an Illumina HiSeq 1500. TCRdb ran its own pipeline on the public reads, namely fastp trimming at Q25 and MiXCR clone calling, and kept in-frame beta chains. Each CDR3 protein gets just one entry, which takes the most common genes and DNA from the rows behind it. The sample table contains some 500,000 distinct CDR3 sequences; only one count was recorded for roughly a third of them. Of the sample, 17% is held by the ten largest clones. Sample treatment or condition, as interpreted from the label and publication: in vitro stimulation with specific CMV peptide epitopes to enrich CMV-specific T cells.

The V and J segments used are TRBV5-1 and TRBJ2-1, with TRBD1 identical over 10 junction bases. The sequence derives from a human donor in good health (CMV status not recorded). Some clones in this sample may be carry-over from other donors' samples. Source: cultured PBMCs, taken from culture after CMV antigen stimulation. The nucleotide sequence is given as TGCGCCAGCAGCCGGTCGGGACAGGGGAACAATGAGCAGTTCTTC. Protein translation: CASSRSGQGNNEQFF.